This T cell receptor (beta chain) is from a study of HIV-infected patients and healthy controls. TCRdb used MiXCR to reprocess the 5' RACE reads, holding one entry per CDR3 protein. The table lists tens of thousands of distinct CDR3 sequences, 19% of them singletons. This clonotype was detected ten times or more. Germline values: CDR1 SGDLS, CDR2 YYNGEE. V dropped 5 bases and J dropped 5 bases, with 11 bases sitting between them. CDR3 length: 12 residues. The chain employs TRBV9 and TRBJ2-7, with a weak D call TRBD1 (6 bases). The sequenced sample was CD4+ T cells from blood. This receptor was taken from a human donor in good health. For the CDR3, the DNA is TGTGCCAGCAGTGCCAGGGGCAACGAGCAGTACTTC. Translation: CASSARGNEQYF.